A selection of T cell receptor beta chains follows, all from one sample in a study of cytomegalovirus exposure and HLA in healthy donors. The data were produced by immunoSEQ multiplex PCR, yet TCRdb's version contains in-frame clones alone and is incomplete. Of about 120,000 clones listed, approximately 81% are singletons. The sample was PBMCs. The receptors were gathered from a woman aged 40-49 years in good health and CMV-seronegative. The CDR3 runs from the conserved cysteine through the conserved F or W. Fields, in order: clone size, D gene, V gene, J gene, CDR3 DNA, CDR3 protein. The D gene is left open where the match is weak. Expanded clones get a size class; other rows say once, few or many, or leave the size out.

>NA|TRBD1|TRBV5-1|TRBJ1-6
TGCGCCAGCAGCTTAGGAGACAGGGCCTATTCACCCCTCCACTTT
CASSLGDRAYSPLHF
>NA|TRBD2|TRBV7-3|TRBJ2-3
TGTGCCAGCAGCTTAGCGGGAGGAAGCACAGATACGCAGTATTTT
CASSLAGGSTDTQYF
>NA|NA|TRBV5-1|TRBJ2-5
TGCGCCAGCAGCCCCGATCAGGAGACCCAGTACTTC
CASSPDQETQYF
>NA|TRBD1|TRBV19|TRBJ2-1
TGTGCCAGTAAGCCGACAGGGGTCGTCTATGAGCAGTTCTTC
CASKPTGVVYEQFF
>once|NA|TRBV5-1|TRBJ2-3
TGCGCCAGCAGCTTGGGAGGGGGGGGCACAGATACGCAGTATTTT
CASSLGGGGTDTQYF
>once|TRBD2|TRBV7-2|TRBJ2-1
TGTGCCAGCGGAACGAGGACTAGCACCAACAATGAGCAGTTCTTC
CASGTRTSTNNEQFF
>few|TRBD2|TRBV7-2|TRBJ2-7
TGTGCCAGCAGCTTACGAGCTAGCGGGAACTACGAGCAGTACTTC
CASSLRASGNYEQYF
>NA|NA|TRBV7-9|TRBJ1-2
TGTGCCAGCAGCAGGACACGAGACTTCTATGGCTACACCTTC
CASSRTRDFYGYTF
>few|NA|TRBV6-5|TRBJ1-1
TGTGCCAGCAGTTACTCGAGAAGGGGTCGTGGTGAAGCTTTCTTT
CASSYSRRGRGEAFF
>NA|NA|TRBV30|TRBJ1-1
TGTGCCTGGAAGGCGGCAGCTATGGGCACTGAAGCTTTCTTT
CAWKAAAMGTEAFF
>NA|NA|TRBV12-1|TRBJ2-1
TGTGCCAGCAGCTCGCCTGGGCAGCCGGAGGGTTTTTACAATGAGCAGTTCTTC
CASSSPGQPEGFYNEQFF